A single sample gave rise to the 5 T cell receptor beta chains below, sequenced in a study of a mutant IDH1 vaccine in newly diagnosed glioma (dated by TCRdb to 2020 to 2023). The library relied on the immunoSEQ multiplex PCR assay. The immuneACCESS repertoire file appears here via TCRdb, limited to in-frame rearrangements. These files lack a portion of the clones; in checked studies, under half of the deficit traces to unresolved V genes, and the cause of the others is not known. For this sample the table gives some 66,000 clones, of which roughly 80% were detected only once. The biggest ten clones account for roughly 4.5% of the sample. The time point label, read with the paper, signifies: week 35, safety follow-up. Every vaccine dose consisted of 300 ug of a 20-mer mutant IDH1 peptide in Montanide, administered subcutaneously together with topical imiquimod. Antigens of these TCRs are unknown.

The source material was PBMCs, sampled from a glioma patient whose treatment included an IDH1 peptide vaccine. The receptors derive from a man younger than 45 with glioma.

The J gene is TRBJ2-3, the V gene TRBV7-9, with D unclear. V was pared by 5 bases and J by 2 bases, with 14 bases between. Germline CDR1 SEHNR, CDR2 FQNEAQ (reference sequence). The CDR3 consists of 15 residues. CDR3 in amino acids: CASSETPSTTDTQYF. The DNA for the CDR3 is TGTGCCAGCAGCGAAACGCCCTCGACCACAGATACGCAGTATTTT.

V usage is TRBV29-1 and J usage is TRBJ2-3; D is undetermined. Germline V lookup: CDR1 SQVTM, CDR2 ANQGSEA. This CDR3 is 15 amino acids long. V gave up 4 bases and J gave up 3 bases, with 17 bases separating them. The CDR3 spells CSVVIGTLGTDTQYF. The CDR3 nucleotides are TGCAGCGTTGTTATAGGCACCCTAGGGACAGATACGCAGTATTTT.

This chain links TRBV9 with TRBJ1-6; no definite D call. The germline V gene encodes CDR1 SGDLS and CDR2 YYNGEE. V was clipped by 0 bases and J by 0 bases, with 10 bases between them. The CDR3 loop spans 17 amino acids. CDR3 nucleotides: TGTGCCAGCAGCGTAGGGGTAATTAACTCCTATAATTCACCCCTCCACTTT. Translation: CASSVGVINSYNSPLHF.

This chain connects TRBV25-1 to TRBJ1-4; a weak D match, TRBD1 (5 bases). This CDR3 has 14 amino acids. Trimming left V 2 bases short and J 3 bases short, with 7 bases between. CDR1 is MGHDK, CDR2 SYGVNS, per germline. The DNA for the CDR3 is TGTGCCAGCAGTGAACAGGGCCCTAATGAAAAACTGTTTTTT. Translated: CASSEQGPNEKLFF. Combining the CDR3 with reference TRBV25-1 and TRBJ1-4 gives the whole variable domain EADIYQTPRYLVIGTGKKITLECSQTMGHDKMYWYQQDPGMELHLIHYSYGVNSTEKGDLSSESTVSRIRTEHFPLTLESARPSHTSQYLCASSEQGPNEKLFFGSGTQLSVL.

V and J are TRBV5-1 and TRBJ2-6; D unresolved. The CDR3 covers 15 residues. Trimming took 2 bases from V and 0 from J, leaving 6 bases between them. Germline V gene data show CDR1 as SGHRS and CDR2 as YFSETQ. Here the CDR3 reads CASSFRGSGANVLTF. The CDR3 coding sequence is TGCGCCAGCAGCTTCAGAGGCTCTGGGGCCAACGTCCTGACTTTC.